These T cell receptor beta chains were read from a single sample in a study of blood T cell repertoires in COVID-19. Data came from immunoSEQ multiplex PCR; TCRdb stores just in-frame clones and leaves some out. The sample yields 300,000 to 350,000 clones, 70% to 90% seen once. Sequences were obtained from PBMCs or T cells enriched from blood (not recorded which). The receptors derive from a man aged 30-40 years who had recovered from COVID-19. The CDR3 runs from the conserved cysteine through the conserved F or W. D genes are given only for firm matches. Size is omitted from some rows. Given values are once, few, many or a class for expanded clones.

.	TRBV6-2/TRBV6-3	TRBJ1-6	.	TGTGCCAGCAGTTCTCAGGGCGGTAATTCACCCCTCCACTTT	CASSSQGGNSPLHF
once	TRBV23-1	TRBJ2-6	TRBD1	TGCGCCAGCAGTAGGGGGCCCTCTGGGGCCAACGTCCTGACTTTC	CASSRGPSGANVLTF
once	TRBV5-6	TRBJ2-6	.	TGTGCCAGCAGCTTACTTCAGGGTTACGGGGCCAACGTCCTGACTTTC	CASSLLQGYGANVLTF
.	TRBV30	TRBJ1-2	TRBD1	TGTGCCTGGAGTGTTGGTTTTGGAGAACAGGGGGAGGATAACTATGGCTACACCTTC	CAWSVGFGEQGEDNYGYTF
.	TRBV7-6	TRBJ1-1	TRBD1	TGTGCCAGCAGCCCCCGACAGGGAGGGAACACTGAAGCTTTCTTT	CASSPRQGGNTEAFF
.	TRBV11-3	TRBJ2-3	TRBD2	TGTGCCAGCAGCTTTGGGGGGGTCACAGATACGCAGTATTTT	CASSFGGVTDTQYF
few	TRBV9	TRBJ1-1	TRBD1	TGTGCCAGCAGCGCCTCCGGGACAGGGCGCGAAGCTTTCTTT	CASSASGTGREAFF
.	TRBV29-1	TRBJ1-1	TRBD1	TGCAGCGCAGGGGGGGGGCTTGAAGCTTTCTTT	CSAGGGLEAFF
.	TRBV7-9	TRBJ1-2	.	TGTGCCAGCAGCTTAGCCTCTTTAGGAGGGTTCAATGGCTACACCTTC	CASSLASLGGFNGYTF
.	TRBV11-2	TRBJ2-3	.	TGTGCCAGCAGCTCGTGGGACCGGGGGACAGATACGCAGTATTTT	CASSSWDRGTDTQYF
.	TRBV6-5	TRBJ1-2	TRBD1	TGTGCCAGCAGTACTACAGGGGGCGGTGGCTACACCTTC	CASSTTGGGGYTF
.	TRBV7-8	TRBJ2-7	.	TGTGCCAGCAGCGAAGAGGTAACAGGATACCAATACGAGCAGTACTTC	CASSEEVTGYQYEQYF
.	TRBV27	TRBJ1-5	.	TGTGCCAGCAGTTTTGGGGCAGGGAATAGCAATCAGCCCCAGCATTTT	CASSFGAGNSNQPQHF
.	TRBV6-1	TRBJ1-2	.	TGTGCCAGCAGTGTTCTCGGGGGGGCTGGAAATAATGGCTACACCTTC	CASSVLGGAGNNGYTF
.	TRBV3-1/TRBV3-2	TRBJ2-7	TRBD1	TGTGCCAGCAGCGACGACAGGGGGCATGCCTACGAGCAGTACTTC	CASSDDRGHAYEQYF
.	TRBV2	TRBJ2-7	.	TGTGCCAGCAGTGCTTACGAGCAGTACTTC	CASSAYEQYF
.	TRBV5-8	TRBJ1-2	.	TGTGCCAGCACCTCCTTCTACTCTGGGGGGAAGAATGGCTACACCTTC	CASTSFYSGGKNGYTF
.	TRBV30	TRBJ1-4	.	TGTGCCTGGAGTCCCCCGGGGGGGAGTGGTGAAAAACTGTTTTTT	CAWSPPGGSGEKLFF
.	TRBV18	TRBJ2-7	TRBD1	TGTGCCAGCTCGCTACAGACAGGGGGCGAGCAGTACTTC	CASSLQTGGEQYF
.	TRBV7-3	TRBJ2-5	TRBD1	TGTGCCAGCAGCTCTGACAGGGGTGAGACCCAGTACTTC	CASSSDRGETQYF
.	TRBV28	TRBJ2-5	.	TGTGCCAGCAGTACCGGACAGCTGAAAGAGACCCAGTACTTC	CASSTGQLKETQYF
.	TRBV6-5	TRBJ2-7	.	TGTGCCAGCAGTTACTCTCTCCCCGGGTACGAGCAGTACTTC	CASSYSLPGYEQYF
.	TRBV19	TRBJ2-6	TRBD1	TGTGCCAGTAGACAAATGCCAGGGGGAATGTCTGGGGCCAACGTCCTGACTTTC	CASRQMPGGMSGANVLTF
.	TRBV5-8	TRBJ2-1	TRBD2	TGTGCCAGCAGCGGAGGCCTAGCGGGGGCCTACAATGAGCAGTTCTTC	CASSGGLAGAYNEQFF
.	TRBV18	TRBJ1-1	.	TGTGCCAGCTCAGCCATAGTAGATGAAGCTTTCTTT	CASSAIVDEAFF
.	TRBV11-2	TRBJ2-7	TRBD1	TGTGCCAGCAGCTTAGGGGACAGGGGATCCTACGAGCAGTACTTC	CASSLGDRGSYEQYF
.	TRBV18	TRBJ1-1	.	TGTGCCAGCCGCGGGCAGAGAAACACTGAAGCTTTCTTT	CASRGQRNTEAFF
.	TRBV5-1	TRBJ1-1	TRBD1	TGCGCCAGCGGACAGGGGGCGCGTGGCACTGAAGCTTTCTTT	CASGQGARGTEAFF
many	TRBV7-2	TRBJ2-4	TRBD1	TGTGCCAGCAGCGAACTGGGACAGGGTAGGAACATTCAGTACTTC	CASSELGQGRNIQYF
.	TRBV2	TRBJ1-1	TRBD1	TGTGCCTGGAAACAGGGGGCTTCGGCTTTCTTT	CAWKQGASAFF
.	TRBV19	TRBJ1-2	.	TGTGCCAGTAGTATATCATCCGTTGGCGGCTACACCTTC	CASSISSVGGYTF
once	TRBV21-1	TRBJ2-1	.	TGTGCCAGCAGCAGCCGGAAGCGGGGGGGCTACCCGAAGTCCAATGAGCAGTTCTTC	CASSSRKRGGYPKSNEQFF
.	TRBV3-1/TRBV3-2	TRBJ1-1	TRBD1	TGTGCCAGCAGCCAAGGGGGACAGGGGGTAAACACTGAAGCTTTCTTT	CASSQGGQGVNTEAFF
.	TRBV19	TRBJ1-2	TRBD1	TGTGCCAGTAGGACGGACAGGGGGCTTCGCGGCTACACCTTC	CASRTDRGLRGYTF
once	TRBV7-9	TRBJ2-2	TRBD1	TGTGCCAGCAGCTGGACAGGGGTTGCCGGGGAGCTGTTTTTT	CASSWTGVAGELFF
.	TRBV6-2/TRBV6-3	TRBJ2-3	TRBD1	TGTGCCAGCAGTAGTACCCAGGGGGCCACAGATACGCAGTATTTT	CASSSTQGATDTQYF
.	TRBV6-1	TRBJ2-5	.	TGTGCCAGCAGTGAATTTGTGGGGGCGCAAGAGACCCAGTACTTC	CASSEFVGAQETQYF
.	TRBV29-1	TRBJ1-4	TRBD1	TGCAGCGCCGTGGGACAGGGAGATGAAAAACTGTTTTTT	CSAVGQGDEKLFF
.	TRBV6-5	TRBJ1-5	.	TGTGCCAGCACCACAGACGGACACGGCAATCAGCCCCAGCATTTT	CASTTDGHGNQPQHF
.	TRBV19	TRBJ1-2	TRBD1	TGTGCCAGTAGCAAGAGGGGGACAGTTTCTGGTTCCCAAGTCTATGGCTACACCTTC	CASSKRGTVSGSQVYGYTF
.	TRBV6-2/TRBV6-3	TRBJ2-1	TRBD1	TGTGCCAGCAGTCATGGACAGGGAGAGTTCTTC	CASSHGQGEFF
.	TRBV28	TRBJ1-2	.	TGTGCCAGCAGGTGGACAGCCTATGGCTACACCTTC	CASRWTAYGYTF
.	TRBV12-3/TRBV12-4	TRBJ1-2	.	TGTGCCAGCCACGGAGGACCCTATGGCTACACCTTC	CASHGGPYGYTF
.	TRBV4-3	TRBJ1-2	TRBD1	TGCGCCAGCAGCCAAGCCGACAGGGCATATGGCTACACCTTC	CASSQADRAYGYTF
.	TRBV5-1	TRBJ1-2	TRBD1	TGCGCCAGCAGCTTGGTGCTTTCAACGACAGGGGCCTATGGCTACACCTTC	CASSLVLSTTGAYGYTF
once	TRBV4-3	TRBJ2-1	.	TGCGCCAGCAGCCAAGAAAGAGGAGGCGTCGATGAGCAGTTCTTC	CASSQERGGVDEQFF
.	TRBV5-6	TRBJ1-1	.	TGTGCCAGCAGCTATGCCGGGACATCGAACACTGAAGCTTTCTTT	CASSYAGTSNTEAFF
.	TRBV24-1	TRBJ1-2	.	TGTGCCACCAGTGATTACGGGAGTACGGGTGGCTACACCTTC	CATSDYGSTGGYTF
.	TRBV5-1	TRBJ1-1	.	TGCGCCAGCAGCTTGTCTCCACAGGGACGGCGGGCTTTCTTT	CASSLSPQGRRAFF
.	TRBV5-4	TRBJ1-2	.	TGTGCCAGCAGCCGGGGGGGGGCGAACTATGGCTACACCTTC	CASSRGGANYGYTF